The rows below give T cell receptor beta chains drawn from one sample of a study of blood T cells in healthy people across ages. TCRdb reprocessed the 5' RACE reads via MiXCR and lists one record per CDR3 protein. The table has about 680,000 distinct CDR3 sequences, around half seen once. Sequencing was done on a sample of blood. These receptor sequences come from a woman between 55 and 75 years old in good health. Each CDR3 is given with its conserved first and last residue. D genes are given only for firm matches. Clone size is stated in some rows and not others, as once, few, many or a class when expanded.

>-|TRBV20-1|-|TRBJ2-1
TGCAACCCTCGGTCTAGCTACTACAATGAGCAGTTCTTC
CNPRSSYYNEQFF
>-|TRBV25-1|-|TRBJ2-7
TGTGCCAACAGTGAATCAGGCTCCCCGGGCCCCTACGAGCAGTACTTC
CANSESGSPGPYEQYF
>-|TRBV28|-|TRBJ2-1
TGTGCCAGCAGTCTACTGGCCCCCCGAGGGACCCAGTTCTTC
CASSLLAPRGTQFF
>-|TRBV6-2/TRBV6-3|-|TRBJ1-5
TGTGCCAGCAGTGGCGAGACAGATAGCAATCAGCCCCAGCATTTT
CASSGETDSNQPQHF
>few|TRBV12-5|-|TRBJ2-7
TGTGTTACAAAGACGCCGGACATGGGCTACGAGCAGTACTTC
CVTKTPDMGYEQYF
>few|TRBV20-1|TRBD1|TRBJ2-5
TGCAGTGCTACCTTGACAGGGGTACAAGAGACCCAGTACTTC
CSATLTGVQETQYF
>-|TRBV7-2|-|TRBJ2-7
TGTGCCAGCAGCCCTCGACAAGGGAACTACGAGCAGTACTTC
CASSPRQGNYEQYF
>-|TRBV25-1|-|TRBJ1-1
TGTGCCAGCAGTGACTTCCAGGGGATTTCGAACACTGAAGCTTTCTTT
CASSDFQGISNTEAFF
>few|TRBV27|-|TRBJ2-7
TGTGCCAGCAGTCCCGTTCCGAGGTCCAGCTCCTACGAGCAGTACTTC
CASSPVPRSSSYEQYF
>-|TRBV6-5|-|TRBJ1-5
TGTGCCAGCAGTCCCCGGAGACGGACTAGCAATCAGCCCCAGCATTTT
CASSPRRRTSNQPQHF